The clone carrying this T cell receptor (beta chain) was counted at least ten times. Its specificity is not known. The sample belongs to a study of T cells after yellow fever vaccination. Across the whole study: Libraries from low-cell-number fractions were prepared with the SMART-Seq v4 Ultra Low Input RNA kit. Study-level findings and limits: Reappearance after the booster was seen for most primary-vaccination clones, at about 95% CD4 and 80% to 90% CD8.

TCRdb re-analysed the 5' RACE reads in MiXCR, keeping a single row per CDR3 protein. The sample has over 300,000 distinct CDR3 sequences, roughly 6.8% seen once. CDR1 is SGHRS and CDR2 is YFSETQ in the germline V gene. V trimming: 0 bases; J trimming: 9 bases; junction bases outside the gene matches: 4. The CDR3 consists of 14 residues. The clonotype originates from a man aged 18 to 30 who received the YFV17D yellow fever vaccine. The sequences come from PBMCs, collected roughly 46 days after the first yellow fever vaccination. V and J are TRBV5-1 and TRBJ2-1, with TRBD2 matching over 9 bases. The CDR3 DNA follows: TGCGCCAGCAGCTTGGCCCTAGCGGGGTCTGAGCAGTTCTTC. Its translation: CASSLALAGSEQFF. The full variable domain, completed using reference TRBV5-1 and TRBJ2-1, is KAGVTQTPRYLIKTRGQQVTLSCSPISGHRSVSWYQQTPGQGLQFLFEYFSETQRNKGNFPGRFSGRQFSNSRSEMNVSTLELGDSALYLCASSLALAGSEQFFGPGTRLTVL.